The following is a T cell receptor beta chain sequence with its context. No antigen is known for it. This entry belongs to a study of shared clonotypes between healthy human individuals. In the study overall: Researchers assigned three CD4 naive, three CD4 memory, two CD8 naive and one CD8 memory plate to each donor.

Findings and limits, study-wide: It was only blood that was sampled, and tissue repertoires likely differ.

V lost 4 bases and J 9 bases, leaving 28 bases between the germline ends. The germline V gene encodes CDR1 MGHRA and CDR2 YSYEKL. The CDR3 is made up of 18 amino acids. Data came from immunoSEQ multiplex PCR; TCRdb stores just in-frame clones and leaves some out. In the table there are about 710,000 clones, 72% of which are singletons. There were only Caucasian adults among the donors, and all lived in Nashville, Tennessee. This chain uses TRBV4-1 with TRBJ2-1, with D possibly called TRBD1 or TRBD2 (7 bases each). The sequencing sample was made of memory CD4+ T cells sorted from blood. Subset in this sample: CD45RA-negative fraction. The source is a woman in her twenties or thirties in good health. The CDR3 loop reads CASSPGGRGASGRGEQFF. CDR3 nucleotide sequence: TGCGCCAGCAGCCCCGGGGGCAGGGGGGCTAGCGGAAGGGGTGAGCAGTTCTTC.